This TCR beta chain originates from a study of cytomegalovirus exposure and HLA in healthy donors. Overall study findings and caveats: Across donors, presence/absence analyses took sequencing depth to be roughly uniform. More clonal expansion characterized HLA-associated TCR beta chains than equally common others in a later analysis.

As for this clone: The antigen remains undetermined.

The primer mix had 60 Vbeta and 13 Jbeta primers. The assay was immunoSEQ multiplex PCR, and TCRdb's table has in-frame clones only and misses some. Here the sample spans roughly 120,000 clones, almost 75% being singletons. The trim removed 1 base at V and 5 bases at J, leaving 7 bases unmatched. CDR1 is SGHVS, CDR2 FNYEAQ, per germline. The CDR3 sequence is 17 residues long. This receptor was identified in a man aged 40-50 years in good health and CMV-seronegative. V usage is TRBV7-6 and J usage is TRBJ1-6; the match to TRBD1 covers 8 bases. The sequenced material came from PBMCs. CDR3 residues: CASSLGQGTIDNSPLHF. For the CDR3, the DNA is TGTGCCAGCAGCTTAGGACAGGGGACTATCGATAATTCACCCCTCCACTTT.